This T cell receptor beta chain was found in a study of blood T cell repertoires in COVID-19. The CDR3 runs 16 residues. Germline loops: CDR1 LGHDT, CDR2 YNNKEL (reference sequence). The V segment lost 3 bases and the J segment 9 bases; nucleotides outside the gene matches: 11. Using immunoSEQ multiplex PCR, the repertoire was profiled, and TCRdb retains in-frame clones only, with some absent. The sample holds 75,000 or so clones, around 83% seen once. The TCR originated in a man aged 50-59 years with acute or convalescent COVID-19. The V and J genes are TRBV3-1 (or the pseudogene TRBV3-2) and TRBJ1-6, with TRBD1 identical over 7 bases. The sample was peripheral blood. The DNA for the CDR3 is TGTGCCAGCAGCCAGAGACAAGGGGGCGGCGGTTCACCCCTCCACTTT. Protein product: CASSQRQGGGGSPLHF.